Below, 20 T cell receptor beta chains from the same sample are listed, as sequenced in a study of identifying expanded T cells in peripheral blood (dated by TCRdb to the late 2010s). Libraries were constructed by the immunoSEQ multiplex PCR assay. TCRdb holds this immuneACCESS table with in-frame rearrangements only. Some clones are missing; in checked studies, unresolved V genes explain under half, and the rest has no known cause. The sample records approximately 110,000 clones, around 89% of which are singletons. 16% of the sample is held by the ten biggest clonotypes. The sample was blood. These receptors all come from a person aged 18 to 75 in good health.

The chain has TRBV21-1 and TRBJ1-2; TRBD1, the D gene given by the table, was not confirmed from the DNA. TRBV21-1 is a listed pseudogene. This CDR3 has 18 amino acids. CDR3 sequence: CASSFPQDSNNECYGYTF. The CDR3 coding sequence is TGTGCCAGCAGCTTTCCCCAGGACAGCAATAATGAGTGCTATGGCTACACCTTC.

This rearrangement joins TRBV19 to TRBJ2-1; the D gene could be TRBD1 or TRBD2 (5 bases each). This CDR3 comprises 14 residues. The germline V and J ends were trimmed by 0 bases and 8 bases, with 11 bases remaining between them. Germline V gene sequence: CDR1 LNHDA, CDR2 SQIVND (reference sequence). The CDR3 here is CASSIDLRDDEQFF. DNA for the CDR3: TGTGCCAGTAGTATAGATCTTAGGGACGATGAGCAGTTCTTC.

Only one count was recorded for this clone. J is TRBJ1-5 and V is TRBV2; no firm D call. CDR3 length equals 12 residues. Germline V gene lookup returns CDR1 SNHLY and CDR2 FYNNEI. With 3 bases removed from V and 10 bases from J, the gap between germline ends came to 10 bases. The CDR3 loop is CASSDRAGPQHF. The CDR3 DNA reads TGTGCCAGCAGTGATAGGGCCGGCCCCCAGCATTTT.

V usage is TRBV5-1 and J usage is TRBJ2-7, with 11 bases that match TRBD1. The CDR3 runs to 16 residues. The V and J ends lost 2 bases and 3 bases, in that order; junction bases with no gene match: 7. CDR1 is SGHRS, CDR2 YFSETQ, per germline. The chain's CDR3 is CASSLSLGTGGYEQYF. The CDR3 DNA sequence: TGCGCCAGCAGCTTAAGCCTCGGGACAGGGGGCTACGAGCAGTACTTC.

The chain couples TRBV29-1 to TRBJ1-2; TRBD1 agrees at 7 bases. Germline CDR1 is SQVTM and CDR2 is ANQGSEA. With 3 bases clipped from V and 4 bases from J, the junction kept 2 bases outside the gene matches. The CDR3 length is 12 residues. The DNA of the CDR3 is TGCAGCGTTGACGGACAGGTCTATGGCTACACCTTC. Protein product: CSVDGQVYGYTF.

This chain connects TRBV28 to TRBJ2-4, with D maybe TRBD2 (6 bases). CDR1 is MDHEN and CDR2 is SYDVKM in the germline V gene. This CDR3 spans 13 amino acids. Trimming left V 11 bases short and J 1 base short, with 12 bases between. The chain's CDR3 is CAAAGIAKNIQYF. As DNA, the CDR3 is TGTGCCGCTGCGGGGATTGCCAAAAACATTCAGTACTTC.

The CDR3 loop reads CAWTTVPDNYGYTF. Written as DNA, the CDR3 is TGTGCCTGGACCACAGTGCCGGATAACTATGGCTACACCTTC. The chain links TRBV30 to TRBJ1-2; unclear D gene. V was shortened by 4 bases and J by 1 base, with 13 bases between the two germline ends. Germline CDR1 reads GTSNPN; CDR2 reads SVGIG (reference sequence). This CDR3 region has 14 residues.

V usage is TRBV7-2 and J usage is TRBJ2-1, with D hard to call. Germline CDR1 SGHTA, CDR2 FQGNSA. This CDR3 is 16 amino acids long. V lost 6 bases to trimming and J lost 0 bases, with 15 bases between them. The CDR3 here is CASRPNYWSSYNEQFF. Here the CDR3 DNA reads TGTGCCAGCAGGCCTAACTACTGGAGCTCCTACAATGAGCAGTTCTTC.

This clone occurred once. The rearrangement uses TRBV10-1 and TRBJ2-1, with 10 bases aligning to TRBD2. This CDR3 spans 17 amino acids. Germline V CDR1 and CDR2: WNHNN, SYGVQD (reference sequence). V shed 2 bases and J 12 bases; nucleotides not matched to a gene: 16. CDR3 loop: CASSELPRLAGAFGQFF. CDR3 in DNA: TGCGCCAGCAGTGAGCTCCCCCGGCTAGCGGGGGCCTTTGGGCAGTTCTTC.

V gene TRBV27 combines with J gene TRBJ1-2; no clear D gene. V gave up 4 bases and J gave up 4 bases, with 13 bases separating them. Germline V CDR1 and CDR2: MNHEY, SMNVEV (reference sequence). CDR3 length: 14 amino acids. CDR3 sequence reads: CASSSLLEFYGYTF. The CDR3 region has the DNA TGTGCCAGCAGTTCTCTGCTAGAATTCTATGGCTACACCTTC.

The gene calls are TRBV7-9 and TRBJ1-4; TRBD1 matches 7 bases. In germline, CDR1 is SEHNR, CDR2 FQNEAQ (reference sequence). This CDR3 has 14 amino acids. V dropped 8 bases and J dropped 5; count of bases not matched to a gene: 8. Here the CDR3 DNA reads TGTGCCAGCGGAAACGACAGGGAAAATGAAAAACTGTTTTTT. This translates into CASGNDRENEKLFF.

V and J are TRBV4-3 and TRBJ2-7; D is unresolved. The CDR3 extends over 15 amino acids. Trimming took off 0 bases at V and 0 bases at J, with 9 bases between the two ends. The V gene's germline CDR1 is LGHNA and CDR2 YSLEER. This chain's CDR3 is CASSQDRGDSYEQYF. Written as DNA, the CDR3 is TGCGCCAGCAGCCAAGATCGTGGGGACTCCTACGAGCAGTACTTC.

The chain employs TRBV7-2 and TRBJ2-7; TRBD1 agrees at 10 bases. CDR3 length equals 15 residues. CDR1 is SGHTA, CDR2 FQGNSA, per germline. V trimming: 5 bases; J trimming: 3 bases; junction bases outside the gene matches: 7. The CDR3 spells CASSDRDRGYYEQYF. The DNA for the CDR3 is TGTGCCAGCAGCGACCGGGACAGGGGATACTACGAGCAGTACTTC. The full variable domain, its missing parts supplied by reference TRBV7-2 and TRBJ2-7, is GAGVSQSPSNKVTEKGKDVELRCDPISGHTALYWYRQSLGQGLEFLIYFQGNSAPDKSGLPSDRFSAERTGGSVSTLTIQRTQQEDSAVYLCASSDRDRGYYEQYFGPGTRLTVT.

The chain is built from TRBV5-4 and TRBJ2-1, with D possibly being TRBD2 (5 bases). Trimming took off 3 bases at V and 0 bases at J, with 13 bases between the two ends. Germline V gene sequence: CDR1 SGHNT, CDR2 YYREEE (reference sequence). This CDR3 has 16 amino acids. The CDR3 spells CASSSDGISSYNEQFF. In DNA, the CDR3 is TGTGCCAGCAGCTCGGACGGGATAAGCTCCTACAATGAGCAGTTCTTC. The variable domain in full, completed from reference TRBV5-4 and TRBJ2-1, reads ETGVTQSPTHLIKTRGQQVTLRCSSQSGHNTVSWYQQALGQGPQFIFQYYREEENGRGNFPPRFSGLQFPNYSSELNVNALELDDSALYLCASSSDGISSYNEQFFGPGTRLTVL.

The chain links TRBV7-8 to TRBJ1-4; D is uncertain. Germline CDR1 is SGHVS and CDR2 is FQNEAQ. This CDR3 region has 16 residues. The ends were cut back, 5 bases at V and 4 bases at J, with 17 bases in the middle. CDR3 bases: TGTGCCAGCAGCCCCTCCTGGCAGCTACTTAATGAAAAACTGTTTTTT. Its protein product is CASSPSWQLLNEKLFF.

The chain links TRBV6-1 to TRBJ2-7; D not certain. Germline assignment: CDR1 MNHNS and CDR2 SASEGT. This CDR3 is 14 amino acids long. V was trimmed by 7 bases and J by 2 bases, leaving 15 bases between them. Written as DNA, the CDR3 is TGTGCCAGCACCGAGCGAGCCGTAACCTACGAGCAGTACTTC. Its protein is CASTERAVTYEQYF.

The CDR3: CASSPIASGAQETQYF. CDR3 sequence (DNA): TGTGCCAGCTCACCGATCGCTAGCGGGGCGCAAGAGACCCAGTACTTC. The chain joins TRBV18 to TRBJ2-5; the match to TRBD2 covers 9 bases. The CDR3 sequence is 16 residues long. The V and J ends lost 3 bases and 2 bases, in that order; junction bases with no gene match: 7. Germline values: CDR1 KGHSH, CDR2 LQKENI.

J is TRBJ2-7 and V is TRBV27; D tentatively reads TRBD1 or TRBD2 (6 bases each). V was clipped by 2 bases and J by 7 bases, with 15 bases between them. Germline V gene lookup returns CDR1 MNHEY and CDR2 SMNVEV (reference sequence). The CDR3 extends over 14 amino acids. CDR3 DNA sequence: TGTGCCAGCAGTTTAGCCCGGGGGCGCGGGGAGCAGTACTTC. This gives the protein CASSLARGRGEQYF.

This clone has only a few counts. The chain uses TRBV19 and TRBJ1-1; D not certain. Germline CDR1 reads LNHDA; CDR2 reads SQIVND (reference sequence). This CDR3 region has 14 residues. Trimming took 7 bases from V and 1 from J, leaving 13 bases between them. CDR3 protein: CASTTDWRNTEAFF. CDR3 bases: TGTGCCAGTACCACGGACTGGAGGAACACTGAAGCTTTCTTT.

The chain uses TRBV6-6 and TRBJ1-2; TRBD1 agrees at 7 bases. This CDR3 contains 14 residues. V lost 6 bases and J lost 5; bases outside the gene matches: 9. Per the germline V gene, CDR1 is MNHNY and CDR2 is SVGAGI (reference sequence). The CDR3 sequence: CASSLGQAPYGYTF. The CDR3 coding sequence is TGTGCCAGCAGCCTCGGACAGGCCCCGTATGGCTACACCTTC.